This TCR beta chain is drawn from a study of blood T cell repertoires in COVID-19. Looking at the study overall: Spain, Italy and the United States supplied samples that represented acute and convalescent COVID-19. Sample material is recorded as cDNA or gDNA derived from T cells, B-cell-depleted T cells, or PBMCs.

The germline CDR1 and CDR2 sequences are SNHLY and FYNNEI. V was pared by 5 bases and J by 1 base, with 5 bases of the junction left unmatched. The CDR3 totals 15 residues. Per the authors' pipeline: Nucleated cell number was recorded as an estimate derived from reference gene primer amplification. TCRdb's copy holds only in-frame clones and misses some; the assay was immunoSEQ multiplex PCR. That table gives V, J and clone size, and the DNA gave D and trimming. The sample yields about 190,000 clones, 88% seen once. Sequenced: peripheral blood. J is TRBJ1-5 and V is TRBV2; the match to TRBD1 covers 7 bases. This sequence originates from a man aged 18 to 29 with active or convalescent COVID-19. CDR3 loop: CASSLDRASNQPQHF. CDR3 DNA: TGTGCCAGCAGTTTAGACAGGGCCAGCAATCAGCCCCAGCATTTT. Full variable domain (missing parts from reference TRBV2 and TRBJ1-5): EPEVTQTPSHQVTQMGQEVILRCVPISNHLYFYWYRQILGQKVEFLVSFYNNEISEKSEIFDDQFSVERPDGSNFTLKIRSTKLEDSAMYFCASSLDRASNQPQHFGDGTRLSIL.